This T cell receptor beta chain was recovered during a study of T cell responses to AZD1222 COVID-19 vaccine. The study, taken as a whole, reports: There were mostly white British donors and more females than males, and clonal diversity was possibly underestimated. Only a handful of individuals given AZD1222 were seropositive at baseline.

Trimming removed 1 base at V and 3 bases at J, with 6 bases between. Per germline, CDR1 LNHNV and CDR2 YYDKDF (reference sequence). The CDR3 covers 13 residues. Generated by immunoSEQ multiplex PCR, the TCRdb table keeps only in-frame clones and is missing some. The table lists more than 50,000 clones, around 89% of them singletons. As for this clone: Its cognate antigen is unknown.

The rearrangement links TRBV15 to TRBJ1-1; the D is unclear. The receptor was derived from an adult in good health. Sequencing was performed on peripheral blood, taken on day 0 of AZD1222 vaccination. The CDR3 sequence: CATSRASYTEAFF. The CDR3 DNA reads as TGTGCCACCAGCAGAGCGTCCTACACTGAAGCTTTCTTT.